Sequencing of this TCR beta chain was carried out in a study of PD-L1 blockade in urothelial cancer. Overall study: Intravenous atezolizumab, 1,200 mg every 3 weeks, was begun by patients around 2014. Blood drawn 3 weeks (second dose) and 6 weeks after treatment start was analyzed. Findings of the study overall: Tumor-associated blood clones were expanded more by durable-benefit patients at 3 weeks.

This sample's time point: pretreatment peripheral blood. There were between 1 and 8 samples from each patient, taken pretreatment and on-treatment. Repertoires were generated with immunoSEQ multiplex PCR, while TCRdb's copy carries only in-frame clones and drops some. The top ten hold 1.6% of the sample, which has around 68,000 clones, around four fifths seen once. With respect to this clone: Its matching antigen is unknown.

The length of the CDR3 is 15 residues. The germline V gene encodes CDR1 LNHDA and CDR2 SQIVND (reference sequence). The V gene end was trimmed by 5 bases and the J gene end by 6 bases; junction bases not matched to a gene: 8. This clonotype was sampled from an older man with urothelial cancer. The V call is TRBV19, the J call TRBJ2-7; 12 bases match TRBD2. The sample in question was PBMCs, obtained around atezolizumab (anti-PD-L1) treatment. The CDR3 spells CASSVELAGGREQYF. The CDR3 DNA is TGTGCCAGTAGTGTTGAACTAGCGGGAGGTCGCGAGCAGTACTTC.